This TCR beta chain originates from a study of regulatory T cells. The CDR3 has 13 amino acids. Trimming cost V 3 bases and J 2 bases, with 8 bases left between them. Germline CDR1 MNHNS, CDR2 SASEGT. A couple of CD3G-deficient patients had more severe autoimmunity; all had some. At testing, patients were 2 to 39 years old, with reduced naive and increased memory T-cell proportions. For this clone: Its antigen is still unknown.

Primers: 52 TRBV forward and 13 TRBJ reverse. Clones were read by immunoSEQ multiplex PCR, and TCRdb kept only the in-frame ones, dropping some. The table records about 18,000 clones, under 95% of them present only once. Overall study results and limits: Patient CD8+ T cells trended nonsignificantly toward lower Shannon entropy than control CD8+ cells. Regulatory T cells showed the strongest V-J pair restriction and V/J gene skewing among patient repertoires.

Sequencing used CD8+ T cells sorted from blood. This clonotype was sampled from a person aged 18 to 30 with CD3G deficiency. The chain joins TRBV6-1 to TRBJ2-7; D is unresolved. The CDR3 reads CASSDGSPYEQYF. CDR3 DNA sequence: TGTGCCAGCAGTGATGGCAGCCCCTACGAGCAGTACTTC.